The 10 T cell receptor beta chains below all came from one sample that was sequenced in a study of blood T cell repertoires in COVID-19. Using immunoSEQ multiplex PCR, the repertoire was profiled, and TCRdb retains in-frame clones only, with some absent. The repertoire holds 61,000 or so clones, with 65% to 85% as singletons. The sample taken for sequencing was peripheral blood. Receptors were obtained from a woman between 65 and 79 years old with acute or convalescent COVID-19.

The V call is TRBV5-4, the J call TRBJ2-3; 8 bases agree with TRBD2. V lost 4 bases to trimming and J lost 3 bases; unmatched junction nucleotides: 13. The CDR3 is 17 amino acids. CDR1 and CDR2 (germline): SGHNT, YYREEE (reference sequence). The CDR3 nucleotides read TGTGCCAGCAGCCCGGGTGGTCTAGCGGGTCATACAGATACGCAGTATTTT. It is translated as CASSPGGLAGHTDTQYF.

CDR3 protein: CATSRSGGSSYNEQFF. The CDR3 bases are TGTGCCACCAGCAGGTCGGGGGGCTCCTCCTACAATGAGCAGTTCTTC. This sequence joins TRBV15 and TRBJ2-1; D is possibly TRBD2 (7 bases). This CDR3 contains 16 residues. Deletions cut 3 bases from V and 0 bases from J, with 12 bases between. Germline V CDR1 and CDR2: LNHNV, YYDKDF (reference sequence).

The gene calls are TRBV6-6 and TRBJ1-4; possibly TRBD1 for D (6 bases). CDR1 is MNHNY and CDR2 is SVGAGI in the germline V gene (reference sequence). CDR3 length: 16 amino acids. The V and J ends lost 7 bases and 0 bases respectively, with 15 bases between them. Here the CDR3 reads CASKNRDTATNEKLFF. In DNA, the CDR3 is TGTGCCAGCAAGAACCGGGACACTGCAACTAATGAAAAACTGTTTTTT.

This clone showed up just once. The chain joins TRBV9 to TRBJ1-1; no reliable D call. This CDR3 has 13 amino acids. V dropped 2 bases and J dropped 0 bases, with 5 bases sitting between them. CDR1 is SGDLS and CDR2 is YYNGEE in the germline V gene. CDR3 nucleotides: TGTGCCAGCAGCGTCTTCCTGAACACTGAAGCTTTCTTT. Translation: CASSVFLNTEAFF.

As regards this clone: Sequence at one end of the junction differs from germline and may be a read error. The gene calls are TRBV7-9 and TRBJ2-3; 8 nucleotides match TRBD2. This CDR3 is built from 15 residues. Germline V gene lookup returns CDR1 SEHNR and CDR2 FQNEAQ (reference sequence). The CDR3 DNA is TGTGCCAGCAGCCTAGCGGGTAGCTCGACAGATACGCAGTATTTT. Its protein is CASSLAGSSTDTQYF.

V usage is TRBV5-1 and J usage is TRBJ1-2, with TRBD1 matching over 7 bases. The CDR3 has 13 residues. Trimming cost V 4 bases and J 7 bases; bases outside gene matches: 7. CDR1 is SGHRS, CDR2 YFSETQ, per germline. The CDR3 coding sequence is TGCGCCAGCAGCGAAACAGGGGTCAGTGGCTACACCTTC. It specifies CASSETGVSGYTF. The variable domain in full, with the rest retrieved from reference TRBV5-1 and TRBJ1-2, is KAGVTQTPRYLIKTRGQQVTLSCSPISGHRSVSWYQQTPGQGLQFLFEYFSETQRNKGNFPGRFSGRQFSNSRSEMNVSTLELGDSALYLCASSETGVSGYTFGSGTRLTVV.

The chain uses TRBV3-1 (or the pseudogene TRBV3-2) and TRBJ2-7, with a weak D call TRBD2 (6 bases). V was pared by 4 bases and J by 4 bases, with 11 bases between. CDR3 length equals 13 residues. From germline, CDR1 is LGHDT and CDR2 YNNKEL (reference sequence). DNA of the CDR3: TGTGCCAGCAGCCGGGACTTATCTTACGAGCAGTACTTC. This gives the protein CASSRDLSYEQYF.

This clone was detected once. The rearrangement uses TRBV6-2 or TRBV6-3 and TRBJ1-2; possible D gene TRBD1, 5 bases. The CDR3 covers 14 residues. The V gene's germline CDR1 is MNHEY and CDR2 SVGEGT. V was pared by 6 bases and J by 1 base, with 12 bases between. The CDR3 protein is CASSSDSLNYGYTF. The CDR3 DNA is TGTGCCAGCAGCTCTGACAGTCTTAACTATGGCTACACCTTC.

V usage is TRBV24-1 and J usage is TRBJ2-3; no clear D. The CDR3 has 11 amino acids. Trimming removed 6 bases from V and 6 bases from J, with 6 bases in between. The germline gives CDR1 KGHDR, CDR2 SFDVKD. The CDR3 here is CATSYMDTQYF. The CDR3 region has the DNA TGTGCCACCAGTTATATGGATACGCAGTATTTT.

This chain uses TRBV6-6 with TRBJ2-5, with 7 bases matching TRBD2. The CDR3 is 13 amino acids. Germline V gene data show CDR1 as MNHNY and CDR2 as SVGAGI (reference sequence). J gave up 3 bases and V 6 bases, and 4 bases lay outside the gene matches. CDR3: CASSWGGEETQYF. The DNA for the CDR3 is TGTGCCAGCAGCTGGGGGGGGGAAGAGACCCAGTACTTC.